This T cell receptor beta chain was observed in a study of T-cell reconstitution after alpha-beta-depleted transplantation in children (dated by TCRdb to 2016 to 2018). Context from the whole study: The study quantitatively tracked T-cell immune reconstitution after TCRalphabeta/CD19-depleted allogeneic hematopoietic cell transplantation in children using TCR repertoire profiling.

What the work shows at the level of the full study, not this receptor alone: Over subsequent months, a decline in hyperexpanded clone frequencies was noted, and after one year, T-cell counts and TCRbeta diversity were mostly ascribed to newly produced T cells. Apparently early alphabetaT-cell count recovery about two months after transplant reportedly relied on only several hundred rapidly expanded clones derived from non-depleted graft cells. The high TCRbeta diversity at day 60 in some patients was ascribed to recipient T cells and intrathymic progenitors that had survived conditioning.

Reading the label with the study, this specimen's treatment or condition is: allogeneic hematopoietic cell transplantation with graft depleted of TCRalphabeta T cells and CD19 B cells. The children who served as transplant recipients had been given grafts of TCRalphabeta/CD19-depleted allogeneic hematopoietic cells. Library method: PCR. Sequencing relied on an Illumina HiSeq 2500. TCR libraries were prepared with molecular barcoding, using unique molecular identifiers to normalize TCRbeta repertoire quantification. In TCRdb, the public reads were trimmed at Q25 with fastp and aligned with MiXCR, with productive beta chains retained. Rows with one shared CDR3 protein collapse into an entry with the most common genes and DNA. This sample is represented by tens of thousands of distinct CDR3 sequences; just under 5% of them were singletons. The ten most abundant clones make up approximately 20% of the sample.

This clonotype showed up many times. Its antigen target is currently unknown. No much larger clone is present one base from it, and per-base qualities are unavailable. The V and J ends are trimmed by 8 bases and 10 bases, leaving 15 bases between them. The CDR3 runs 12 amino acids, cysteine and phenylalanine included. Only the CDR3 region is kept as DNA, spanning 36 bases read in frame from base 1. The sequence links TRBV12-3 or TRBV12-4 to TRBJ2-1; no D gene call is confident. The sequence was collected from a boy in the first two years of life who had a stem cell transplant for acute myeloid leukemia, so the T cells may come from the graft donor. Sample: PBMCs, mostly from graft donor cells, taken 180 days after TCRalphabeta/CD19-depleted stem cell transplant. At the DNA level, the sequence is TGTGCCAGCGGCTCCCTTGGACGGGAGCAGTTCTTC. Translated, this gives CASGSLGREQFF.